The source of this TCR beta chain is a study of blood T cell repertoires in COVID-19. TCRdb's table, derived via immunoSEQ multiplex PCR, lists solely in-frame clones and lacks some. The sample has about 240,000 clones, more than 75% seen once; the top ten hold about 3.5%. The CDR3 runs to 16 residues. Germline V lookup: CDR1 SGHDN, CDR2 FVKESK. The junction had 9 bases not matched to a gene; V was cut back by 0 bases and J by 7 bases. The rearrangement links TRBV14 to TRBJ2-7; 10 bases agree with TRBD1. Input material: PBMCs or T cells enriched from blood (not recorded which). The sequence was collected from a woman aged 40 to 49 with acute COVID-19. The CDR3 sequence is CASSQEWDRGSQEQYF. As DNA, the CDR3 is TGTGCCAGCAGCCAAGAATGGGACAGGGGCTCTCAGGAGCAGTACTTC. The whole variable domain, filled in from reference TRBV14 and TRBJ2-7, reads EAGVTQFPSHSVIEKGQTVTLRCDPISGHDNLYWYRRVMGKEIKFLLHFVKESKQDESGMPNNRFLAERTGGTYSTLKVQPAELEDSGVYFCASSQEWDRGSQEQYFGPGTRLTVT.